Detailed here is one T cell receptor beta chain. The antigen remains unidentified. The entry originates in a study of cytomegalovirus exposure and HLA in healthy donors. Study results and caveats: In a later analysis, HLA-associated beta chains showed higher expansion and lower generation probabilities than comparable chains. The study put around 180 TCR beta chains on its list as cytomegalovirus-associated. It was reported in a later analysis that an Asian-associated ancestry cluster showed fewer N-insertions than the 666-donor mean.

The PCR used 60 Vbeta and 13 Jbeta primers. Clones were sequenced by immunoSEQ multiplex PCR, and TCRdb holds only the in-frame ones, with some missing. Here the sample spans some 120,000 clones, roughly three quarters being singletons. In germline, CDR1 is SGHNT, CDR2 YYREEE (reference sequence). The CDR3 contains 16 residues. Trimming took 2 bases from V and 5 from J; bases not matched to a gene: 11. V gene TRBV5-4 combines with J gene TRBJ2-3; TRBD2 matches 7 bases. The origin of this receptor is a man younger than 35 in good health and CMV-seronegative. The sample consisted of PBMCs. The CDR3: CASSLLTGTTKDTQYF. In nucleotides, the CDR3 is TGTGCCAGCAGCTTACTAACCGGGACTACTAAAGATACGCAGTATTTT.